This T cell receptor (beta chain) was sequenced for a study of shared clonotypes between healthy human individuals. Looking at the study overall: CD4 naive and memory got three plates each, CD8 naive two, CD8 memory one.

Worth noting for this clone: Antigen specificity is unknown.

Genomic DNA from each subset was divided evenly over several immunoSEQ plates. TCRdb's table, derived via immunoSEQ multiplex PCR, lists solely in-frame clones and lacks some. The sample lists about 2.1 million clones; approximately 92% were seen once. CDR3 size: 12 residues. Deletions cut 7 bases from V and 3 bases from J, with 9 bases between. Germline assignment: CDR1 SEHNR and CDR2 FQNEAQ (reference sequence). General study results and limits: Sampling used blood alone; tissue repertoires probably differ. Generation probabilities of non-shared clonotypes were lower (relative to those shared by all four donors).

Cells designated naive CD8 were CD45RO-negative and were positively selected for CCR7, with terminally differentiated effector memory CD45RA+ cells excluded. The TCR comes from a man between 18 and 35 years old in good health. Some clones in this sample may be carry-over from other donors' samples. This chain joins TRBV7-9 and TRBJ1-1; no firm D call. Sequences were obtained from naive CD8+ T cells from PBMCs. The CDR3 region is CASMTGDTEAFF. CDR3 coding DNA: TGTGCCAGCATGACCGGGGACACTGAAGCTTTCTTT.